Below, one TCR beta chain is given with its context. Its antigen is still unknown. These data originate in a study of beta chain features in type 1 diabetes. Study-wide results and limits: Short templates might get an advantage during PCR, and this would be equal in patients and controls.

Germline CDR1 and CDR2: MNHEY and SMNVEV (reference sequence). The length of the CDR3 is 15 residues. Deletions cut 3 bases from V and 1 base from J, with 12 bases between. The sequenced template was cDNA made from the entire isolated RNA. The data were produced by immunoSEQ multiplex PCR, yet TCRdb's version contains in-frame clones alone and is incomplete. The sample records about 110,000 clones, approximately 39% being singletons. The TCR comes from a woman aged 18-29 years in good health. This chain connects TRBV27 to TRBJ1-1, with D tentatively TRBD1 (5 bases). The sequencing sample was made of stem cell memory CD4+ T cells from blood. The CDR3, as DNA: TGTGCCAGCAGTTTGGAGAGGACACCGAACACTGAAGCTTTCTTT. The encoded protein is CASSLERTPNTEAFF.